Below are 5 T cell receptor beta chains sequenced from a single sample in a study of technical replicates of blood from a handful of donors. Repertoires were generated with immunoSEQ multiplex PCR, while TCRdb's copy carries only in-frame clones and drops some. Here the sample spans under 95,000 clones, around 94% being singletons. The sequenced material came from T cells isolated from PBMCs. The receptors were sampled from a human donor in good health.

CDR3 amino acids: CASSLRQGRDTEAFF. The CDR3 DNA reads TGTGCCAGCAGTTTGAGACAGGGGAGGGACACTGAAGCTTTCTTT. This chain connects TRBV27 to TRBJ1-1; TRBD1 matches at 8 bases. This CDR3 is 15 amino acids long. The V segment lost 3 bases and the J segment 3 bases; nucleotides outside the gene matches: 6. The germline CDR1 and CDR2 sequences are MNHEY and SMNVEV (reference sequence).

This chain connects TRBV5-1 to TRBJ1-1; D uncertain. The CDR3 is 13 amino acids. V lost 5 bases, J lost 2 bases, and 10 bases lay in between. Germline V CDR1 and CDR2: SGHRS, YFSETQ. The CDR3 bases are TGCGCCAGCAGTCCCCGTACAAACACTGAAGCTTTCTTT. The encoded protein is CASSPRTNTEAFF.

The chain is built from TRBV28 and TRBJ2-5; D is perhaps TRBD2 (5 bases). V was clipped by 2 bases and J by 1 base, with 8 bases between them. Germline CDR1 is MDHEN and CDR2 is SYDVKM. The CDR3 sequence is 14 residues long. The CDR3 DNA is TGTGCCAGCAGTTTAGGCGGACTCCAAGAGACCCAGTACTTC. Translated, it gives CASSLGGLQETQYF.

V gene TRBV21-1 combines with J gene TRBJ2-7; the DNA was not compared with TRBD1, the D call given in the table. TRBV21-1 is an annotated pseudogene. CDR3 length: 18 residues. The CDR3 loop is CASSPLDQGPGTSYEQYF. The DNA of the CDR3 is TGTGCCAGCAGCCCCCTCGATCAGGGCCCGGGGACATCCTACGAGCAGTACTTC.

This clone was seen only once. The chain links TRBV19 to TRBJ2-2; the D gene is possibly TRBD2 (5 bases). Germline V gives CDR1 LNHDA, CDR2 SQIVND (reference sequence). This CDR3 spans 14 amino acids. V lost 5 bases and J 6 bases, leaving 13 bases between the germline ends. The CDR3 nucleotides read TGTGCCAGTAGTGTTGGACTGCTCTCCGGGGAGCTGTTTTTT. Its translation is CASSVGLLSGELFF.